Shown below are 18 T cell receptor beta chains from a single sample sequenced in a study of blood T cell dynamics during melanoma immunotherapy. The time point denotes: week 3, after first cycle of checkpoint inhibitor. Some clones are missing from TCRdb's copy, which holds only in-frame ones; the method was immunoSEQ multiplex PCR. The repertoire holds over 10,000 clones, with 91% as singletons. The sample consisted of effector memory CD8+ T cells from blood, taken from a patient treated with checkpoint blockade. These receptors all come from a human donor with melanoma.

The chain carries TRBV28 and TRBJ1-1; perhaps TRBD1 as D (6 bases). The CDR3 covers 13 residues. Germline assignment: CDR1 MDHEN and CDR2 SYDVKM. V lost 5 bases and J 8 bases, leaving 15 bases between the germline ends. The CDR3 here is CASSTIPDREAFF. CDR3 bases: TGTGCCAGCAGTACCATCCCCGACAGGGAAGCTTTCTTT.

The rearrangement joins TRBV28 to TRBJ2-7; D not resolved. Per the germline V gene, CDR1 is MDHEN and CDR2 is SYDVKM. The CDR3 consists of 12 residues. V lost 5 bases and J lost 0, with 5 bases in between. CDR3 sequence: CASSGSSYEQYF. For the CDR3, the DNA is TGTGCCAGCAGTGGGTCCTCCTACGAGCAGTACTTC.

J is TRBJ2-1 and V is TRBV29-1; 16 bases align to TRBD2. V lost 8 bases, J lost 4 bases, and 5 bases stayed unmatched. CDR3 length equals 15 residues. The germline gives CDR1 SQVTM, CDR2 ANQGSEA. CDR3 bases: TGCAGCTCGGGACTAGCGGGAGGGCCTTACAATGAGCAGTTCTTC. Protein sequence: CSSGLAGGPYNEQFF.

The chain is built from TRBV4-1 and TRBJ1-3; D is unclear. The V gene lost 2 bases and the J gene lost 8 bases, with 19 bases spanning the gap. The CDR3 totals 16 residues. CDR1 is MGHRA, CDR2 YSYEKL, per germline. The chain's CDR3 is CASSQSPGGPADTIYF. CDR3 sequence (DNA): TGCGCCAGCAGCCAATCTCCGGGAGGCCCCGCCGACACCATATATTTT.

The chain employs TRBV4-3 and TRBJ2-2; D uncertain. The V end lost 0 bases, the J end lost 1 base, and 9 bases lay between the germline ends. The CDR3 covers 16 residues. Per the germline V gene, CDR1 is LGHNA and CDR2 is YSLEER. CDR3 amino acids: CASSQDEVRNTGELFF. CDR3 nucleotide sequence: TGCGCCAGCAGCCAAGATGAGGTGAGGAACACCGGGGAGCTGTTTTTT.

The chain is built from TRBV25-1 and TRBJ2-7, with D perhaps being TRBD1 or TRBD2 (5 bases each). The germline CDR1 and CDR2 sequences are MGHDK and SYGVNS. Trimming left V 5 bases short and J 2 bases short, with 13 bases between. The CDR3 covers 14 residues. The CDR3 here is CASSPGRPTYEQYF. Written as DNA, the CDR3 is TGTGCCAGCAGTCCGGGACGCCCGACCTACGAGCAGTACTTC.

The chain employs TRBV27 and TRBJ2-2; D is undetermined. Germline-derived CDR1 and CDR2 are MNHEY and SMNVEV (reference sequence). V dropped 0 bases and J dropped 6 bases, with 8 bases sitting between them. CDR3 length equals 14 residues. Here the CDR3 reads CASSLSVGPGELFF. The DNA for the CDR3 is TGTGCCAGCAGTTTATCGGTGGGTCCCGGGGAGCTGTTTTTT.

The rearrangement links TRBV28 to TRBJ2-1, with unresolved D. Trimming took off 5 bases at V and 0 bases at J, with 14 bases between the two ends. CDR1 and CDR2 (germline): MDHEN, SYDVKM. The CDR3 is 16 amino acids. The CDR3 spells CASSKQDSSSYNEQFF. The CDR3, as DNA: TGTGCCAGCAGTAAGCAGGATTCAAGCTCCTACAATGAGCAGTTCTTC. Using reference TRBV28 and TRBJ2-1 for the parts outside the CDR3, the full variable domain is DVKVTQSSRYLVKRTGEKVFLECVQDMDHENMFWYRQDPGLGLRLIYFSYDVKMKEKGDIPEGYSVSREKKERFSLILESASTNQTSMYLCASSKQDSSSYNEQFFGPGTRLTVL.

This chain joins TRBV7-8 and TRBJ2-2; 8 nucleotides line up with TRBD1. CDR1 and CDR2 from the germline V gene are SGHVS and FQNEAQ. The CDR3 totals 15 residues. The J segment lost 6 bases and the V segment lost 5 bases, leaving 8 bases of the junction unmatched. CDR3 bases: TGTGCCAGCAGCCTCCCCCAGACAGGGGCCGGGGAGCTGTTTTTT. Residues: CASSLPQTGAGELFF. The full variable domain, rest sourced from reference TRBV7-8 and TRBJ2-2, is GAGVSQSPRYKVAKRGQDVALRCDPISGHVSLFWYQQALGQGPEFLTYFQNEAQLDKSGLPSDRFFAERPEGSVSTLKIQRTQQEDSAVYLCASSLPQTGAGELFFGEGSRLTVL.

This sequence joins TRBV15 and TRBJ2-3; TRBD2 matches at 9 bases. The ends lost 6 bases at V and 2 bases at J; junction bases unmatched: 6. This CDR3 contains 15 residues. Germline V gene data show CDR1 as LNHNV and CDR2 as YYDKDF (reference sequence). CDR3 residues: CATSKTSGNTDTQYF. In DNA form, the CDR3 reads TGTGCCACCAGTAAGACTAGCGGCAACACAGATACGCAGTATTTT.

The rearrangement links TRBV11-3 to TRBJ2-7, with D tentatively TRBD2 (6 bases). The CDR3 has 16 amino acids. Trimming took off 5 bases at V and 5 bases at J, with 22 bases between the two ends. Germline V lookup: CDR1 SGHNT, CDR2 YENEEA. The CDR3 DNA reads TGTGCCAGCAGCCAAGTCACGGGCGGGGCCGAAGACGAGCAGTACTTC. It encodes CASSQVTGGAEDEQYF. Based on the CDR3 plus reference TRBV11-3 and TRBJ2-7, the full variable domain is EAGVVQSPRYKIIEKKQPVAFWCNPISGHNTLYWYLQNLGQGPELLIRYENEEAVDDSQLPKDRFSAERLKGVDSTLKIQPAELGDSAVYLCASSQVTGGAEDEQYFGPGTRLTVT.

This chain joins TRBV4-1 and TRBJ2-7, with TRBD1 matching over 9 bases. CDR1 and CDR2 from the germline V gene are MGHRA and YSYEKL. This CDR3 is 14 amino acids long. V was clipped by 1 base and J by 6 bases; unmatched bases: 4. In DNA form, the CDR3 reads TGCGCCAGCAGCCAAGTGGGACAGGGAGGCGAGCAGTACTTC. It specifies CASSQVGQGGEQYF.

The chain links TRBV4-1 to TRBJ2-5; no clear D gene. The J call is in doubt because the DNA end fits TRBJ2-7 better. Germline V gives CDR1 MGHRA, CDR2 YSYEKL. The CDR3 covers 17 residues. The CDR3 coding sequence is TGCGCCAGCAGCCAAGATTTCGAGACGGTGGAATCCTACGAGCAGTACTTC. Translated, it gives CASSQDFETVESYEQYF.

The CDR3 reads CASSPRSILGSTEAFF. CDR3 coding DNA: TGTGCCAGCAGTCCGCGGTCGATTCTGGGGAGCACTGAAGCTTTCTTT. V gene TRBV27 combines with J gene TRBJ1-1; D is uncertain. The CDR3 is 16 residues long. The V and J ends lost 5 bases and 4 bases respectively, with 20 bases between them. Per germline, CDR1 MNHEY and CDR2 SMNVEV (reference sequence).

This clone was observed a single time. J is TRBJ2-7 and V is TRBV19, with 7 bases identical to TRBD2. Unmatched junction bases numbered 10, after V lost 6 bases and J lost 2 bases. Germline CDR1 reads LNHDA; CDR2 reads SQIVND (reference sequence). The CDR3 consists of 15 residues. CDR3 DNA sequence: TGTGCCAGTAGCCCCCCTGGACTAGACCCCTACGAGCAGTACTTC. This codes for CASSPPGLDPYEQYF.

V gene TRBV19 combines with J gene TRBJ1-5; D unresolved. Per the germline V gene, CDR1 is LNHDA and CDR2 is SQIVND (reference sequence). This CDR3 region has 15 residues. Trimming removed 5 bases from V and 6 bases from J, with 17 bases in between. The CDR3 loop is CASSAPGLAAQPQHF. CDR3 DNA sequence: TGTGCCAGTAGTGCCCCGGGCCTGGCGGCTCAGCCCCAGCATTTT.

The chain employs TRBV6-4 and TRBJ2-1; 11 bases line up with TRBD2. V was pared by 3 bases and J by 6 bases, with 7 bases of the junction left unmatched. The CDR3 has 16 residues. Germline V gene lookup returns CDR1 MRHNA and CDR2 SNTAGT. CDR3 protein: CASSEIAGGPSNEQFF. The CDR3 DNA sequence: TGTGCCAGCAGTGAGATAGCGGGAGGGCCCAGCAATGAGCAGTTCTTC.

CDR3 sequence: CASSESIQVFNEQFF. In DNA form, the CDR3 reads TGCGCCAGCAGTGAGTCGATACAGGTGTTCAATGAGCAGTTCTTC. This chain joins TRBV10-1 and TRBJ2-1; possibly TRBD1 for D (5 bases). The CDR3 extends over 15 amino acids. CDR1 WNHNN and CDR2 SYGVQD come from the germline V gene (reference sequence). Trimming cost V 0 bases and J 6 bases, with 12 bases left between them.